These T cell receptor beta chains were read from a single sample in a study of T cell responses to AZD1222 COVID-19 vaccine. Clones were sequenced by immunoSEQ multiplex PCR, and TCRdb holds only the in-frame ones, with some missing. The repertoire consists of about 130,000 clones, with 80% to 95% occurring once and the leading ten covering approximately 7%. Material: peripheral blood, obtained 28 days after the second AZD1222 dose. The receptors stem from an adult who received the AZD1222 COVID-19 vaccine. CDR3s include the opening cysteine and the closing phenylalanine or tryptophan. The order of the fields is clone size, D gene, V gene, J gene, CDR3 protein, CDR3 DNA. D genes are given only for firm matches. Not all rows give a size; the values are once, few, many and, for expanded clones, a class.

size: .
D: .
V: TRBV6-6
J: TRBJ2-3
CDR3: CASNRDTDTQYF
DNA: TGTGCCAGCAACAGGGACACAGATACGCAGTATTTT

size: .
D: .
V: TRBV21-1
J: TRBJ2-2
CDR3: CASSKERNTGTGGLNTGELFF
DNA: TGTGCCAGCAGCAAAGAGAGAAACACCGGGACAGGGGGCTTAAACACCGGGGAGCTGTTTTTT

size: .
D: .
V: TRBV2
J: TRBJ1-2
CDR3: CAGLLNDYGYTF
DNA: TGTGCCGGTCTCCTAAATGACTATGGCTACACCTTC

size: once
D: .
V: TRBV18
J: TRBJ2-5
CDR3: CASSQGRETQYF
DNA: TGTGCCAGCTCACAGGGTAGGGAGACCCAGTACTTC

size: .
D: .
V: TRBV5-6
J: TRBJ2-7
CDR3: CASSFGAPYEQYF
DNA: TGTGCCAGCAGCTTTGGGGCACCCTACGAGCAGTACTTC

size: .
D: .
V: TRBV12-3/TRBV12-4
J: TRBJ1-6
CDR3: CASTPGFNSPLHF
DNA: TGTGCCAGCACCCCAGGGTTTAATTCACCCCTCCACTTT

size: .
D: .
V: TRBV6-5
J: TRBJ1-2
CDR3: CASSSVDRFLYGYTF
DNA: TGTGCCAGCAGTTCCGTAGACAGGTTTCTCTATGGCTACACCTTC

size: once
D: .
V: TRBV14
J: TRBJ2-3
CDR3: CASSQAWPTDTQYF
DNA: TGTGCCAGCAGCCAAGCTTGGCCCACAGATACGCAGTATTTT

size: .
D: .
V: TRBV6-5
J: TRBJ2-7
CDR3: CATEGTFGSEQYF
DNA: TGTGCCACGGAAGGGACATTCGGATCCGAGCAGTACTTC

size: .
D: .
V: TRBV7-9
J: TRBJ2-7
CDR3: CASSLGDNEQYF
DNA: TGTGCCAGCAGCTTAGGGGACAACGAGCAGTACTTC

size: .
D: .
V: TRBV27
J: TRBJ1-2
CDR3: CASREWGDDYGYTF
DNA: TGTGCCAGCAGGGAGTGGGGCGACGACTATGGCTACACCTTC

size: .
D: TRBD2
V: TRBV10-1
J: TRBJ2-2
CDR3: CASRGSSGGKNTGELFF
DNA: TGCGCCAGCAGGGGGTCTAGCGGGGGGAAGAACACCGGGGAGCTGTTTTTT

size: .
D: .
V: TRBV27
J: TRBJ2-5
CDR3: CASSPLGETQYF
DNA: TGTGCCAGCAGCCCCCTTGGGGAGACCCAGTACTTC

size: .
D: .
V: TRBV5-6
J: TRBJ2-1
CDR3: CASSSRWGGEQFF
DNA: TGTGCCAGCAGCTCCCGGTGGGGCGGTGAGCAGTTCTTC

size: .
D: TRBD1
V: TRBV3-1/TRBV3-2
J: TRBJ1-2
CDR3: CASSQGQGVGYTF
DNA: TGTGCCAGCAGCCAAGGCCAGGGGGTAGGCTACACCTTC

size: .
D: TRBD1
V: TRBV5-6
J: TRBJ1-4
CDR3: CASSLKNRGVLEKLFF
DNA: TGTGCCAGCAGCTTGAAGAACAGGGGAGTATTGGAAAAACTGTTTTTT

size: .
D: .
V: TRBV6-2/TRBV6-3
J: TRBJ1-6
CDR3: CASSYSDNSPLHF
DNA: TGTGCCAGCAGTTACTCGGACAATTCACCCCTCCACTTT

size: .
D: .
V: TRBV9
J: TRBJ2-7
CDR3: CASSPGTYEQYF
DNA: TGTGCCAGCAGCCCTGGGACCTACGAGCAGTACTTC

size: .
D: .
V: TRBV19
J: TRBJ1-5
CDR3: CASTILPNQPQHF
DNA: TGTGCCAGTACTATACTTCCTAATCAGCCCCAGCATTTT

size: .
D: .
V: TRBV18
J: TRBJ2-5
CDR3: CASSPFDRIQETQYF
DNA: TGTGCCAGCTCACCTTTTGACAGAATCCAAGAGACCCAGTACTTC

size: once
D: .
V: TRBV5-1
J: TRBJ1-1
CDR3: CASSLTWNTEAFF
DNA: TGCGCCAGCAGCTTGACGTGGAACACTGAAGCTTTCTTT

size: .
D: .
V: TRBV28
J: TRBJ2-7
CDR3: CASGTGTYEQYF
DNA: TGTGCCAGCGGTACAGGGACCTACGAGCAGTACTTC

size: .
D: .
V: TRBV19
J: TRBJ2-2
CDR3: CASSMYQWTGELFF
DNA: TGTGCCAGTAGTATGTACCAGTGGACCGGGGAGCTGTTTTTT

size: .
D: .
V: TRBV5-6
J: TRBJ2-7
CDR3: CASSLHRGYEQYF
DNA: TGTGCCAGCAGCTTACACAGAGGCTACGAGCAGTACTTC

size: .
D: TRBD1
V: TRBV29-1
J: TRBJ1-1
CDR3: CSVTSARTGDTEAFF
DNA: TGCAGCGTTACTTCTGCCCGGACAGGGGACACTGAAGCTTTCTTT

size: .
D: .
V: TRBV30
J: TRBJ1-5
CDR3: CAWSVSGDQPQHF
DNA: TGTGCCTGGAGTGTATCAGGGGATCAGCCCCAGCATTTT

size: .
D: TRBD2
V: TRBV7-2
J: TRBJ2-7
CDR3: CASSSAGGRYEQYF
DNA: TGTGCCAGCTCCTCAGCGGGGGGACGATACGAGCAGTACTTC

size: .
D: TRBD2
V: TRBV7-9
J: TRBJ2-5
CDR3: CASSLTSGGRTQYF
DNA: TGTGCCAGCAGCTTGACTAGCGGGGGACGCACCCAGTACTTC

size: .
D: .
V: TRBV3-1/TRBV3-2
J: TRBJ2-2
CDR3: CASRSGGYTGELFF
DNA: TGTGCCAGCAGAAGCGGCGGGTACACCGGGGAGCTGTTTTTT

size: .
D: .
V: TRBV7-3
J: TRBJ2-5
CDR3: CASSSQGRETQYF
DNA: TGTGCCAGCAGCTCTCAGGGGAGAGAGACCCAGTACTTC

size: .
D: .
V: TRBV6-1
J: TRBJ1-1
CDR3: CASSELATEAFF
DNA: TGTGCCAGCAGTGAACTAGCCACTGAAGCTTTCTTT

size: few
D: .
V: TRBV5-1
J: TRBJ1-6
CDR3: CASSVGPNYNSPLHF
DNA: TGCGCCAGCAGCGTGGGACCGAATTATAATTCACCCCTCCACTTT

size: .
D: TRBD1
V: TRBV6-6
J: TRBJ2-1
CDR3: CASSDRDRSYNEQFF
DNA: TGTGCCAGCAGTGACCGGGACAGGTCGTACAATGAGCAGTTCTTC

size: .
D: .
V: TRBV2
J: TRBJ2-3
CDR3: CASSVGPGQDTQYF
DNA: TGTGCCAGCAGTGTAGGCCCCGGCCAAGATACGCAGTATTTT

size: .
D: .
V: TRBV18
J: TRBJ2-7
CDR3: CASSPGDTNYEQYF
DNA: TGTGCCAGCTCCCCGGGGGACACAAACTACGAGCAGTACTTC

size: .
D: .
V: TRBV30
J: TRBJ2-3
CDR3: CAWSVDDTQYF
DNA: TGTGCCTGGAGTGTTGACGATACGCAGTATTTT

size: .
D: .
V: TRBV5-1
J: TRBJ1-6
CDR3: CASSKESYNSPLHF
DNA: TGCGCCAGCAGCAAGGAGTCCTATAATTCACCCCTCCACTTT

size: .
D: TRBD1
V: TRBV7-9
J: TRBJ2-3
CDR3: CASSPPDPTGAGDTQYF
DNA: TGTGCCAGCAGCCCCCCAGACCCAACAGGGGCGGGAGATACGCAGTATTTT

size: .
D: .
V: TRBV29-1
J: TRBJ1-2
CDR3: CSVQGLANYGYTF
DNA: TGCAGCGTCCAGGGACTAGCTAACTATGGCTACACCTTC

size: once
D: .
V: TRBV4-1
J: TRBJ1-2
CDR3: CASSPRTGSNYGYTF
DNA: TGCGCCAGCAGTCCCCGTACAGGGAGTAACTATGGCTACACCTTC

size: .
D: TRBD2
V: TRBV11-3
J: TRBJ2-1
CDR3: CASSPTSGGYNEQFF
DNA: TGTGCCAGCAGTCCCACTAGCGGGGGGTACAATGAGCAGTTCTTC

size: .
D: .
V: TRBV21-1
J: TRBJ1-4
CDR3: CASSKDEGAISKNEKLFF
DNA: TGTGCCAGCAGCAAAGATGAGGGCGCCATCTCAAAAAATGAAAAACTGTTTTTT

size: .
D: .
V: TRBV6-5
J: TRBJ2-7
CDR3: CASSSLYEQYF
DNA: TGTGCCAGCAGTTCCCTGTACGAGCAGTACTTC

size: .
D: .
V: TRBV4-1
J: TRBJ1-1
CDR3: CASSHPGSMNTEAFF
DNA: TGCGCCAGCAGCCACCCAGGGAGTATGAACACTGAAGCTTTCTTT

size: .
D: TRBD1
V: TRBV6-1
J: TRBJ1-2
CDR3: CASSEGTGSYGYTF
DNA: TGTGCCAGCAGTGAAGGGACAGGGTCCTATGGCTACACCTTC

size: .
D: .
V: TRBV18
J: TRBJ1-2
CDR3: CASSPRLPTGSTGYGYTF
DNA: TGTGCCAGCTCACCCCGCCTCCCAACAGGGTCGACGGGCTATGGCTACACCTTC

size: .
D: .
V: TRBV4-2
J: TRBJ2-7
CDR3: CASSQESVYEQYF
DNA: TGTGCCAGCAGCCAAGAGTCTGTCTACGAGCAGTACTTC

size: .
D: TRBD1
V: TRBV28
J: TRBJ1-2
CDR3: CASSSRTGSPYGYTF
DNA: TGTGCCAGCAGTTCCCGGACAGGGTCTCCGTATGGCTACACCTTC

size: .
D: .
V: TRBV11-3
J: TRBJ1-1
CDR3: CASGAGVDTEAFF
DNA: TGTGCCAGCGGTGCCGGCGTGGACACTGAAGCTTTCTTT

size: .
D: .
V: TRBV5-1
J: TRBJ1-3
CDR3: CASSLTGAGNTIYF
DNA: TGCGCCAGCAGCTTGACAGGTGCTGGAAACACCATATATTTT

size: .
D: TRBD1
V: TRBV4-2
J: TRBJ2-5
CDR3: CASSHGQGARETQYF
DNA: TGTGCCAGCAGCCACGGACAGGGGGCTAGAGAGACCCAGTACTTC

size: .
D: .
V: TRBV9
J: TRBJ1-2
CDR3: CASSVATDPDGYTF
DNA: TGTGCCAGCAGCGTAGCGACGGACCCGGATGGCTACACCTTC

size: .
D: .
V: TRBV21-1
J: TRBJ1-5
CDR3: CASSKHQPQHF
DNA: TGTGCCAGCAGCAAACATCAGCCCCAGCATTTT

size: .
D: .
V: TRBV4-2
J: TRBJ1-6
CDR3: CASSQDRSTYNSPLHF
DNA: TGTGCCAGCAGCCAAGATCGGAGCACCTATAATTCACCCCTCCACTTT

size: .
D: .
V: TRBV12-3/TRBV12-4
J: TRBJ2-2
CDR3: CASSLIGELFF
DNA: TGTGCCAGCAGTTTAATCGGGGAGCTGTTTTTT

size: few
D: TRBD2
V: TRBV7-2
J: TRBJ2-7
CDR3: CASSPLAGTDYEQYF
DNA: TGTGCCAGCAGCCCACTAGCGGGAACAGACTACGAGCAGTACTTC